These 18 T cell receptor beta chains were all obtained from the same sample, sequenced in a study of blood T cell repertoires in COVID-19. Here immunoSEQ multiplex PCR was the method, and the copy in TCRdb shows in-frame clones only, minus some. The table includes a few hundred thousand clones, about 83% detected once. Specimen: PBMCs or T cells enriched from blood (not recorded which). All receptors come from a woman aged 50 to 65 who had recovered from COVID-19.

In DNA form, the CDR3 reads TGTGCCAGCAGCTTCCGGGTCACCGCCTCTGGAAACACCATATATTTT. Protein: CASSFRVTASGNTIYF. The gene calls are TRBV7-2 and TRBJ1-3, with unresolved D. Trimming took 3 bases from V and 0 from J, leaving 12 bases between them. The CDR3 has 16 residues. Germline CDR1 SGHTA, CDR2 FQGNSA.

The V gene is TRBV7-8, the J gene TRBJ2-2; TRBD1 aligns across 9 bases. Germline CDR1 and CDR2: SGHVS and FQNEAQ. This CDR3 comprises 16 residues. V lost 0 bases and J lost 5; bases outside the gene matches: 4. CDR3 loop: CASSLAGTGRTGELFF. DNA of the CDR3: TGTGCCAGCAGCTTAGCTGGGACAGGGAGGACCGGGGAGCTGTTTTTT.

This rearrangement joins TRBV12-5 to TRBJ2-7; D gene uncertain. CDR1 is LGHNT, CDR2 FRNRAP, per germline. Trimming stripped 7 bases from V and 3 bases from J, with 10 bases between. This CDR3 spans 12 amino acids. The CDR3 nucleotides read TGTGCTAGTGCGCGGAGCGACTACGAGCAGTACTTC. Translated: CASARSDYEQYF. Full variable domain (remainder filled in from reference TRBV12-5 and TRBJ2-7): DARVTQTPRHKVTEMGQEVTMRCQPILGHNTVFWYRQTMMQGLELLAYFRNRAPLDDSGMPKDRFSAEMPDATLATLKIQPSEPRDSAVYFCASARSDYEQYFGPGTRLTVT.

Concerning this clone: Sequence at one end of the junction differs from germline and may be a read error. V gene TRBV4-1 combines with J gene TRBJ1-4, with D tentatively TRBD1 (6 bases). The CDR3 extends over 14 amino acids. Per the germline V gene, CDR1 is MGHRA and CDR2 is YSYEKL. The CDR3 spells CASRQAGGGEKLFF. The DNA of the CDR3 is TGCGCCAGCAGACAAGCGGGGGGCGGTGAAAAACTGTTTTTT.

CDR3 bases: TGTGCCAGTAGACAGGCCCCCGGGACCCAGTACTTC. This sequence encodes CASRQAPGTQYF. This chain links TRBV19 with TRBJ2-5; TRBD1 is a possible D gene (5 bases). CDR1 LNHDA and CDR2 SQIVND come from the germline V gene (reference sequence). CDR3 length: 12 amino acids. Trimming removed 6 bases at V and 7 bases at J, with 12 bases between.

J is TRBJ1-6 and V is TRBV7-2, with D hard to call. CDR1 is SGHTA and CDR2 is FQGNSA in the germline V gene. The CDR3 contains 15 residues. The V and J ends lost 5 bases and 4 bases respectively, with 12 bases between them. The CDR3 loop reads CASSALERYNSPLHF. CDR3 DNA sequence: TGTGCCAGCAGCGCATTAGAGAGATATAATTCACCCCTCCACTTT.

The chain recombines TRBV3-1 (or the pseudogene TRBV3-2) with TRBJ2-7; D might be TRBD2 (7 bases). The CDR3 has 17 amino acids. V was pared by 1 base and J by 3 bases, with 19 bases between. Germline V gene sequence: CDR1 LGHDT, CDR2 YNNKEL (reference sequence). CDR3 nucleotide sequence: TGTGCCAGCAGCCAAGCTAAGTGGGGGGGCGGGAACTACGAGCAGTACTTC. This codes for CASSQAKWGGGNYEQYF.

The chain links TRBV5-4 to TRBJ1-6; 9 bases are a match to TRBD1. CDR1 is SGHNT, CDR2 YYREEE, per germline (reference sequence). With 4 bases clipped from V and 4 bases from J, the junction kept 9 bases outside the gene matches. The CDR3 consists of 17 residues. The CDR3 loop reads CASSEGQGPTYNSPLHF. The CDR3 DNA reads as TGTGCCAGCAGCGAGGGACAGGGACCAACGTATAATTCACCCCTCCACTTT.

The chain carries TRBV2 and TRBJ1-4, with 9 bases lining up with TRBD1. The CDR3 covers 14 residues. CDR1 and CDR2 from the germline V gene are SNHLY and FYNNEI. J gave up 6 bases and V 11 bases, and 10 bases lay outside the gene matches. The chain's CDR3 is CAWIPGQGDEKLFF. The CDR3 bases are TGTGCCTGGATACCGGGACAGGGAGATGAAAAACTGTTTTTT.

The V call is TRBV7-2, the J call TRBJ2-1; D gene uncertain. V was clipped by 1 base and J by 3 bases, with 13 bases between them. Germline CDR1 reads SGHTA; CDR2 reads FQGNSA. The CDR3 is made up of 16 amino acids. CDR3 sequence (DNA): TGTGCCAGCAGCTTAGGTTTCGGGTCATTCTACAATGAGCAGTTCTTC. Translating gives CASSLGFGSFYNEQFF.

CDR3 region: CAIFHSYGTLRNEQFF. CDR3 nucleotides: TGTGCCATCTTCCACTCGTACGGGACACTGCGAAATGAGCAGTTCTTC. The V and J genes are TRBV7-3 and TRBJ2-1; a possible D gene is TRBD1 (6 bases). The germline V and J ends were trimmed by 10 bases and 7 bases, with 26 bases remaining between them. CDR1 is SGHTA and CDR2 is FQGTGA in the germline V gene. CDR3 length equals 16 residues.

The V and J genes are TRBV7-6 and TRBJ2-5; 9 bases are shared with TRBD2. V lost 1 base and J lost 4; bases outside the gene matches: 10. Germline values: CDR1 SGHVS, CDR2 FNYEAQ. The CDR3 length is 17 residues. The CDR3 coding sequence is TGTGCCAGCAGCTTAGTCGGGACTAGCCTGTCGCCAGAGACCCAGTACTTC. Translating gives CASSLVGTSLSPETQYF. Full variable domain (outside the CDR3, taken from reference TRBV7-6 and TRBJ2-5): GAGVSQSPRYKVTKRGQDVALRCDPISGHVSLYWYRQALGQGPEFLTYFNYEAQQDKSGLPNDRFSAERPEGSISTLTIQRTEQRDSAMYRCASSLVGTSLSPETQYFGPGTRLLVL.

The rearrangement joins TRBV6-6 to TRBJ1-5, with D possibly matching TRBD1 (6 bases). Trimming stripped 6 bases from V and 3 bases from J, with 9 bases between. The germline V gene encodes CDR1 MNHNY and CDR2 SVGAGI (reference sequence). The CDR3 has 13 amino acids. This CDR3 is CASSQGINQPQHF. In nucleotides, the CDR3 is TGTGCCAGCAGCCAGGGGATCAATCAGCCCCAGCATTTT.

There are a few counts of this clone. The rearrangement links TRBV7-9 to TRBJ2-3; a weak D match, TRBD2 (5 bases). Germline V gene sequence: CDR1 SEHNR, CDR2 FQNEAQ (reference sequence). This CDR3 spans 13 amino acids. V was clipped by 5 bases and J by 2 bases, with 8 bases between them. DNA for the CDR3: TGTGCCAGCAGCGACGGACTCACAGATACGCAGTATTTT. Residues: CASSDGLTDTQYF.

Here the CDR3 reads CASRPTGFYGQPQHF. In nucleotides, the CDR3 is TGTGCCAGCAGACCAACAGGGTTCTACGGTCAGCCCCAGCATTTT. V and J are TRBV6-5 and TRBJ1-5; D possibly corresponds to TRBD1 (6 bases). V was clipped by 6 bases and J by 6 bases, with 18 bases between them. This CDR3 comprises 15 residues. Per germline, CDR1 MNHEY and CDR2 SVGAGI.

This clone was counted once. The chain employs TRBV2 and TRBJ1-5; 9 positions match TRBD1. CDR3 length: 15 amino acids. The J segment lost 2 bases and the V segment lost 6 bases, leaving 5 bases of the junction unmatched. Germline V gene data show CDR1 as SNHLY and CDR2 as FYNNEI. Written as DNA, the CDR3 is TGTGCCAGCAGGGGACAGGGATATGGCAATCAGCCCCAGCATTTT. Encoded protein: CASRGQGYGNQPQHF. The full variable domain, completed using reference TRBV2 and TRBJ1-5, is EPEVTQTPSHQVTQMGQEVILRCVPISNHLYFYWYRQILGQKVEFLVSFYNNEISEKSEIFDDQFSVERPDGSNFTLKIRSTKLEDSAMYFCASRGQGYGNQPQHFGDGTRLSIL.

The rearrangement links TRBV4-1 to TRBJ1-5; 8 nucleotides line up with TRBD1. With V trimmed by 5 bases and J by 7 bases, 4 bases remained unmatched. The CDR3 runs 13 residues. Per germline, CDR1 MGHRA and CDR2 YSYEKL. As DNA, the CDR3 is TGCGCCAGCAGCACGGACAGGGACCAGCCCCAGCATTTT. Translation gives CASSTDRDQPQHF.

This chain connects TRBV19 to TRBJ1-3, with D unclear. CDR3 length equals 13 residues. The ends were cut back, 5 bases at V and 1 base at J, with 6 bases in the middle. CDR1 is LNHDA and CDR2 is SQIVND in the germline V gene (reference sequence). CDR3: CASSETSGNTIYF. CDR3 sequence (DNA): TGTGCCAGTAGTGAGACATCTGGAAACACCATATATTTT.